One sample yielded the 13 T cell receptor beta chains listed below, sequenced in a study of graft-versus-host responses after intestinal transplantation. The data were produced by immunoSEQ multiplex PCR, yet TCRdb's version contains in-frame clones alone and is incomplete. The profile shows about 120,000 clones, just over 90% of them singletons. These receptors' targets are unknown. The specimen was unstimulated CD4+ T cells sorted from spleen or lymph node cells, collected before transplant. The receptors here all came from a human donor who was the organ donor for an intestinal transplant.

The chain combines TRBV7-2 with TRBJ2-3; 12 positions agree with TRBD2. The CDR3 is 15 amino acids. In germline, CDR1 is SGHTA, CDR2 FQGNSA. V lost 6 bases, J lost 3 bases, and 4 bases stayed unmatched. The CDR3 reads CASRTTSGSTDTQYF. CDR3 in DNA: TGTGCCAGCAGGACGACTAGCGGGAGTACAGATACGCAGTATTTT.

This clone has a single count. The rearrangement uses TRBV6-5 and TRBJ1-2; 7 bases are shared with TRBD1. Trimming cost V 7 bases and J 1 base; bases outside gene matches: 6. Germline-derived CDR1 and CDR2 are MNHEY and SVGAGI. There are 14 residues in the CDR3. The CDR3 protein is CASTGGEINYGYTF. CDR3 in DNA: TGTGCCAGCACAGGGGGGGAGATTAACTATGGCTACACCTTC.

Written as DNA, the CDR3 is TGTGCCAGCAGTGCTGGCTTGGCACTCACCTACGAGCAGTACTTC. Its protein product is CASSAGLALTYEQYF. The gene calls are TRBV6-4 and TRBJ2-7; D is ambiguous. Germline loops: CDR1 MRHNA, CDR2 SNTAGT. The germline V and J ends were trimmed by 4 bases and 2 bases, with 15 bases remaining between them. This CDR3 contains 15 residues.

CDR3 region: CASSLTRLAGGTDTQYF. The DNA for the CDR3 is TGTGCCAGCAGCCTAACGCGCTTAGCGGGCGGCACAGATACGCAGTATTTT. V usage is TRBV11-2 and J usage is TRBJ2-3; TRBD2 matches 7 bases. The CDR3 loop spans 17 amino acids. Germline V gene sequence: CDR1 SGHAT, CDR2 FQNNGV. The V gene end was trimmed by 5 bases and the J gene end by 1 base; junction bases not matched to a gene: 12.

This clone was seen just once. CDR3 loop: CASNLPGQGNIQYF. The CDR3, as DNA: TGTGCCAGCAACCTCCCAGGACAGGGAAACATTCAGTACTTC. The chain carries TRBV5-4 and TRBJ2-4; TRBD1 matches 8 bases. Unmatched junction bases numbered 8, after V lost 6 bases and J lost 6 bases. The CDR3 sequence is 14 residues long. Germline V gene sequence: CDR1 SGHNT, CDR2 YYREEE (reference sequence). Combining the CDR3 with reference TRBV5-4 and TRBJ2-4 gives the whole variable domain ETGVTQSPTHLIKTRGQQVTLRCSSQSGHNTVSWYQQALGQGPQFIFQYYREEENGRGNFPPRFSGLQFPNYSSELNVNALELDDSALYLCASNLPGQGNIQYFGAGTRLSVL.

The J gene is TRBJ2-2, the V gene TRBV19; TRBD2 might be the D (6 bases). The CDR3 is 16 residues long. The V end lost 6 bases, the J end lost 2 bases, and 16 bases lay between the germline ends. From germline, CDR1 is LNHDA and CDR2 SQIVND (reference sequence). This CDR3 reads CASSVRDLINTGELFF. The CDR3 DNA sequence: TGTGCCAGTAGCGTCCGGGACTTGATCAACACCGGGGAGCTGTTTTTT.

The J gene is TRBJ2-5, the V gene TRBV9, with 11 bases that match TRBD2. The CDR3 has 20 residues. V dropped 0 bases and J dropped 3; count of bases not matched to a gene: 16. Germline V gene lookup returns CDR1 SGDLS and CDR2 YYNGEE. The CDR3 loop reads CASSVVGSGRVSTSKETQYF. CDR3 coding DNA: TGTGCCAGCAGCGTAGTTGGTAGCGGGAGGGTATCGACAAGTAAAGAGACCCAGTACTTC. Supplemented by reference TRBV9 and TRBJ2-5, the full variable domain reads DSGVTQTPKHLITATGQRVTLRCSPRSGDLSVYWYQQSLDQGLQFLIQYYNGEERAKGNILERFSAQQFPDLHSELNLSSLELGDSALYFCASSVVGSGRVSTSKETQYFGPGTRLLVL.

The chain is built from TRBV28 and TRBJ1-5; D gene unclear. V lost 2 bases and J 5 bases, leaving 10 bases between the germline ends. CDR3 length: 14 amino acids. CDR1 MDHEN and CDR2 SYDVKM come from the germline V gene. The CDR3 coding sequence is TGTGCCAGCAGTTTAAGGTGGGAAGATCAGCCCCAGCATTTT. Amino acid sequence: CASSLRWEDQPQHF.

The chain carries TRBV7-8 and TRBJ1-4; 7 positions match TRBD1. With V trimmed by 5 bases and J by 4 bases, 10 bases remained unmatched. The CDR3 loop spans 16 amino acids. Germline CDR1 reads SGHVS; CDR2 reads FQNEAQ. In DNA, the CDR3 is TGTGCCAGCAGCCAGGAAACAGGGGCGAGTAATGAAAAACTGTTTTTT. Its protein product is CASSQETGASNEKLFF.

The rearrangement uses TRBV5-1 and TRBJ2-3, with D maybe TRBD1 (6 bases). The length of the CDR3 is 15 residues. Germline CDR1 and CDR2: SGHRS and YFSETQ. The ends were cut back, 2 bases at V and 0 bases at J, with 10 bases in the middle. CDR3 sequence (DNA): TGCGCCAGCAGCTTCAATCAGGGGAGCACAGATACGCAGTATTTT. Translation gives CASSFNQGSTDTQYF.

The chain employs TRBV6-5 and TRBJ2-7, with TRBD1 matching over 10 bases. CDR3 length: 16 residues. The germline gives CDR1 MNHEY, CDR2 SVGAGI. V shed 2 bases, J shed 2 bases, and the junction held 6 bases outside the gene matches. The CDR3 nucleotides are TGTGCCAGCAGTTACGCCGGGACAGGGGAGCCCTACGAGCAGTACTTC. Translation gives CASSYAGTGEPYEQYF.

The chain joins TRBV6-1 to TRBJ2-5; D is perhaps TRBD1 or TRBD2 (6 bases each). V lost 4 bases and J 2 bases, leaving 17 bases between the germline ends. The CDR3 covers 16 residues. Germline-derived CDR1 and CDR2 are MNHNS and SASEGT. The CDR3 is CASSAGAEKKQETQYF. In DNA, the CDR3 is TGTGCCAGCAGTGCGGGGGCAGAAAAAAAACAAGAGACCCAGTACTTC.

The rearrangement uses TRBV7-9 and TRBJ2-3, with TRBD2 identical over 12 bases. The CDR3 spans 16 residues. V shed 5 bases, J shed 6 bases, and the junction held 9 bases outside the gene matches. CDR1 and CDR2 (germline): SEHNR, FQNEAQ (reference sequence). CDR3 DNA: TGTGCCAGCAGCCACGGACTAGCGGGAAGGTCCGATACGCAGTATTTT. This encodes CASSHGLAGRSDTQYF.